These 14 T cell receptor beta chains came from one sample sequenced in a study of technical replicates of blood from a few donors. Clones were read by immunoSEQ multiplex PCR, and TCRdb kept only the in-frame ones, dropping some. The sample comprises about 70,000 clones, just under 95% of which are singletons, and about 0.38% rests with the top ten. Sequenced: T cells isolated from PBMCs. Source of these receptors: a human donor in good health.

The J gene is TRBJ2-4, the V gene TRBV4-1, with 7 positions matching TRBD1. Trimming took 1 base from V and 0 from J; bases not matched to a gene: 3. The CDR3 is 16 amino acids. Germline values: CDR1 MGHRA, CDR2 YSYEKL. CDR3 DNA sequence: TGCGCCAGCAGCCAAGGGGACAGAGTAGCCAAAAACATTCAGTACTTC. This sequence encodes CASSQGDRVAKNIQYF.

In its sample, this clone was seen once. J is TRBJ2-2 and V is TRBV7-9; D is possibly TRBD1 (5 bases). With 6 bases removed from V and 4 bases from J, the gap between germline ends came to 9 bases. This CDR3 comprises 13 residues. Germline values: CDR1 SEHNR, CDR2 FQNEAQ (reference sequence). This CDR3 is CASRLTATGELFF. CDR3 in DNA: TGTGCCAGCAGGCTGACAGCCACCGGGGAGCTGTTTTTT.

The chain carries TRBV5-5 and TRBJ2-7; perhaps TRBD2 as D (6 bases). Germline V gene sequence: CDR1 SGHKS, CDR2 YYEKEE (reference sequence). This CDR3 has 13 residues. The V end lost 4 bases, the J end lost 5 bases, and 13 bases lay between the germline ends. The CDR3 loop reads CASSRAGLDEQYF. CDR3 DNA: TGTGCCAGCAGCCGAGCGGGCCTGGACGAGCAGTACTTC.

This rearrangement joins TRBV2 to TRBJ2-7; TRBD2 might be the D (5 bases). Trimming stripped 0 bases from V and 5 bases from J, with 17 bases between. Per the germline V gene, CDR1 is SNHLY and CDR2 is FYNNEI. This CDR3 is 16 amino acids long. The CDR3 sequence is CASSEAGSAGRDEQYF. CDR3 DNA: TGTGCCAGCAGTGAAGCCGGTAGTGCGGGTCGCGACGAGCAGTACTTC.

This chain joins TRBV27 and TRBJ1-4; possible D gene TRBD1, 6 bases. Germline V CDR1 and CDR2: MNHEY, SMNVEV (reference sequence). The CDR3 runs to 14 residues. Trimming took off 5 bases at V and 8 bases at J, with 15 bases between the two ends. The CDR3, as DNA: TGTGCCAGCAGTCTCCACAGGGCTGAAGAAAAACTGTTTTTT. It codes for CASSLHRAEEKLFF. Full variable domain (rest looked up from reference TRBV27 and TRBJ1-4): EAQVTQNPRYLITVTGKKLTVTCSQNMNHEYMSWYRQDPGLGLRQIYYSMNVEVTDKGDVPEGYKVSRKEKRNFPLILESPSPNQTSLYFCASSLHRAEEKLFFGSGTQLSVL.

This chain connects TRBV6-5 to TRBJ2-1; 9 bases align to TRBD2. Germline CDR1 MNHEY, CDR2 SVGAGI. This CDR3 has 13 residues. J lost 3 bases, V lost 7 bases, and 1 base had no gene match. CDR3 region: CASNSGSYNEQFF. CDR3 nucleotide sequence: TGTGCCAGCAATAGCGGGAGCTACAATGAGCAGTTCTTC.

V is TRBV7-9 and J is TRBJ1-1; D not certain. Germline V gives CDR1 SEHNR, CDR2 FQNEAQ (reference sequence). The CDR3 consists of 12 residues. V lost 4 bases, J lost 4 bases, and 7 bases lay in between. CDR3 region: CASSSLPTEAFF. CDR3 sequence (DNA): TGTGCCAGCAGCTCTCTTCCCACTGAAGCTTTCTTT.

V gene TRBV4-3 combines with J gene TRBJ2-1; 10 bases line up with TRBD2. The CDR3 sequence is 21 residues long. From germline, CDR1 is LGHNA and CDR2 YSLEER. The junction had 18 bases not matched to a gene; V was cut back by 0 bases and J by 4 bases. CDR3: CASSQELEASGRSYRYNEQFF. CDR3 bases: TGCGCCAGCAGCCAAGAGCTTGAGGCTAGCGGGAGAAGTTATAGGTACAATGAGCAGTTCTTC.

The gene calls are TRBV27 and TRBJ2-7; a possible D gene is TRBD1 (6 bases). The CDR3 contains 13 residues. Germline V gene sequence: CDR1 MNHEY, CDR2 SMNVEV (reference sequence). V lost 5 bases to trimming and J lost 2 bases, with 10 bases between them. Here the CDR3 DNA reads TGTGCCAGCAGTCCCCGGACAGCCTACGAGCAGTACTTC. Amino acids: CASSPRTAYEQYF.

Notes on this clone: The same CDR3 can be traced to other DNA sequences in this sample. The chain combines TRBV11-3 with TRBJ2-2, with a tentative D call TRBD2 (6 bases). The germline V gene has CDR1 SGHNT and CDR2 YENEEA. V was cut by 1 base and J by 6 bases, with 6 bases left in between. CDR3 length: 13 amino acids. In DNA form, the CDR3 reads TGTGCCAGCAGCTTAGCTAGCGCCGGGGAGCTGTTTTTT. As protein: CASSLASAGELFF.

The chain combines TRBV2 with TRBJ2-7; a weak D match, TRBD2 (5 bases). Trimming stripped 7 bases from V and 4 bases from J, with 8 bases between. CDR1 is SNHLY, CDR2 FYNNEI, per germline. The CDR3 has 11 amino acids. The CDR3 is CASTRTYEQYF. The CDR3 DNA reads TGTGCCAGCACTCGGACTTACGAGCAGTACTTC.

This CDR3 reads CASSFQGREADTQYF. For the CDR3, the DNA is TGTGCCAGCAGCTTTCAGGGGAGAGAGGCAGATACGCAGTATTTT. The chain joins TRBV9 to TRBJ2-3; tentatively, D is TRBD1 (6 bases). This CDR3 contains 15 residues. Per the germline V gene, CDR1 is SGDLS and CDR2 is YYNGEE. V lost 4 bases to trimming and J lost 4 bases, with 16 bases between them.

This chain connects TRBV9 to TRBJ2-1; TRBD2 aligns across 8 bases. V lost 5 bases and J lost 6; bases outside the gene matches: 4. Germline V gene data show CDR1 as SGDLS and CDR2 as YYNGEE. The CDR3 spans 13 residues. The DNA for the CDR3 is TGTGCCAGCAGGGGACTAGTTGGCAATGAGCAGTTCTTC. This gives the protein CASRGLVGNEQFF.

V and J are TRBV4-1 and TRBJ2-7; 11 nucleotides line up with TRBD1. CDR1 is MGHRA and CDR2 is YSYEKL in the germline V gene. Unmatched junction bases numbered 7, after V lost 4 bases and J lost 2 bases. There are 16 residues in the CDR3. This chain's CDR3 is CASSLRGTGGTYEQYF. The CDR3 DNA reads TGCGCCAGCAGCCTTCGGGGGACAGGGGGAACCTACGAGCAGTACTTC.